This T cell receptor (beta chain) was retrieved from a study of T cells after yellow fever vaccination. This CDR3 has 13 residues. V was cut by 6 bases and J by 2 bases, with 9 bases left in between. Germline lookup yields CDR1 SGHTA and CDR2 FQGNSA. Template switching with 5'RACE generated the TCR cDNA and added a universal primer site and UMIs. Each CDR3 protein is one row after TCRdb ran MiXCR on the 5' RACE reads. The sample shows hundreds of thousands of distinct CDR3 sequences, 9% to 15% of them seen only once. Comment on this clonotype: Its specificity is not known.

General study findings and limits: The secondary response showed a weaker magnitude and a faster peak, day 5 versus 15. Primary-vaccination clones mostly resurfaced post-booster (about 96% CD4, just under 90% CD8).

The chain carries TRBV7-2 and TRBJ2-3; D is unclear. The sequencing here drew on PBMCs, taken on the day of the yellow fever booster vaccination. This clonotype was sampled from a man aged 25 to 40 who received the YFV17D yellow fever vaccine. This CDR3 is CASRNQITDTQYF. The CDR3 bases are TGTGCCAGCAGGAACCAAATCACAGATACGCAGTATTTT.